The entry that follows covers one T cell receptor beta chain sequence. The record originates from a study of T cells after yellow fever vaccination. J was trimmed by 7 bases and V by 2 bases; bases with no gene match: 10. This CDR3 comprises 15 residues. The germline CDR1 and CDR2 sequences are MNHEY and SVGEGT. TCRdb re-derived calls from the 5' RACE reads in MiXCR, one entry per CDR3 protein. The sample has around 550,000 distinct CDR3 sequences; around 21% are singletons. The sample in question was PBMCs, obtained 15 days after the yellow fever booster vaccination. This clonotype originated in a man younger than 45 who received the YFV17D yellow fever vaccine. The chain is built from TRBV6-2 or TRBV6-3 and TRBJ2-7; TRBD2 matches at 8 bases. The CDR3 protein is CASSYGGRWSGEQYF. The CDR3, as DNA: TGTGCCAGCAGTTACGGCGGGAGGTGGTCGGGTGAGCAGTACTTC.